These 21 T cell receptor beta chains were sequenced from one sample in a study of T cell responses to AZD1222 COVID-19 vaccine. The assay was immunoSEQ multiplex PCR, and TCRdb's table has in-frame clones only and misses some. There are 100,000 to 150,000 clones in the sample; roughly 87% occur only once, and 1.5% lies in the top ten. Sequences were derived from peripheral blood, sampled on day 0 of AZD1222 vaccination. These receptors were taken from an adult in good health.

The chain uses TRBV7-2 and TRBJ1-1; D unclear. Trimming took off 7 bases at V and 0 bases at J, with 12 bases between the two ends. CDR1 and CDR2 from the germline V gene are SGHTA and FQGNSA. The CDR3 totals 14 residues. In nucleotides, the CDR3 is TGTGCCAGCATCCCCCCCGGGGTGAACACTGAAGCTTTCTTT. Its translation is CASIPPGVNTEAFF. Based on the CDR3 plus reference TRBV7-2 and TRBJ1-1, the full variable domain is GAGVSQSPSNKVTEKGKDVELRCDPISGHTALYWYRQSLGQGLEFLIYFQGNSAPDKSGLPSDRFSAERTGGSVSTLTIQRTQQEDSAVYLCASIPPGVNTEAFFGQGTRLTVV.

The CDR3 is CASSDRDSMNTEAFF. The CDR3, as DNA: TGTGCCAGCAGCGACCGGGACAGCATGAACACTGAAGCTTTCTTT. V and J are TRBV7-2 and TRBJ1-1; 7 bases line up with TRBD1. The CDR3 runs to 15 residues. V gave up 5 bases and J gave up 0 bases; unmatched junction bases: 6. CDR1 SGHTA and CDR2 FQGNSA come from the germline V gene.

This clone has a single count. This sequence joins TRBV19 and TRBJ2-1; 7 nucleotides match TRBD2. After removal of 3 bases from V and 10 bases from J, the junction contained 3 bases not matched to a gene. The CDR3 loop spans 12 amino acids. Germline V gene sequence: CDR1 LNHDA, CDR2 SQIVND (reference sequence). CDR3 region: CASSMGEGEQFF. The CDR3 DNA is TGTGCCAGTAGTATGGGGGAGGGCGAGCAGTTCTTC.

The chain joins TRBV4-2 to TRBJ1-2, with D maybe TRBD1 (6 bases). Germline values: CDR1 LGHNA, CDR2 YNFKEQ. The CDR3 loop spans 15 amino acids. Between the trimmed V and J ends, which lost 4 bases and 7 bases, there was a span of 19 bases. This CDR3 reads CASSLTGGMDRGYTF. The CDR3, as DNA: TGTGCCAGCAGCCTGACAGGAGGTATGGATCGTGGCTACACCTTC.

The chain uses TRBV29-1 and TRBJ2-5; D is perhaps TRBD1 (5 bases). The CDR3 is 13 residues long. V shed 4 bases and J shed 1 base, with 10 bases lying between them. Germline-derived CDR1 and CDR2 are SQVTM and ANQGSEA. CDR3 amino acids: CSVGMGRQETQYF. CDR3 bases: TGCAGCGTTGGGATGGGGCGCCAAGAGACCCAGTACTTC.

V usage is TRBV7-9 and J usage is TRBJ1-6; tentatively, D is TRBD1 (5 bases). The CDR3 runs 15 residues. V was clipped by 2 bases and J by 10 bases, with 15 bases between them. From germline, CDR1 is SEHNR and CDR2 FQNEAQ (reference sequence). The CDR3 protein is CASSLRGKGDSPLHF. The CDR3 DNA sequence: TGTGCCAGCAGCTTAAGGGGAAAAGGGGACTCACCCCTCCACTTT. The whole variable domain, remainder taken from reference TRBV7-9 and TRBJ1-6, is DTGVSQNPRHKITKRGQNVTFRCDPISEHNRLYWYRQTLGQGPEFLTYFQNEAQLEKSRLLSDRFSAERPKGSFSTLEIQRTEQGDSAMYLCASSLRGKGDSPLHFGNGTRLTVT.

The chain links TRBV5-1 to TRBJ1-2; a possible D gene is TRBD1 (6 bases). V gave up 1 base and J gave up 6 bases, with 10 bases separating them. Germline CDR1 reads SGHRS; CDR2 reads YFSETQ. The CDR3 sequence is 13 residues long. The CDR3 DNA is TGCGCCAGCAGCTTGCCAGGGGTGGATGGCTACACCTTC. It is translated as CASSLPGVDGYTF.

This clone was picked up one time. This chain joins TRBV29-1 and TRBJ2-3; TRBD1 might be the D (5 bases). Between the trimmed V and J ends, which lost 6 bases and 1 base, there was a span of 14 bases. Germline lookup yields CDR1 SQVTM and CDR2 ANQGSEA. This CDR3 has 14 amino acids. This CDR3 is CSVHDSSRTDTQYF. The DNA of the CDR3 is TGCAGCGTACATGACAGTTCACGCACAGATACGCAGTATTTT.

The J gene is TRBJ1-5, the V gene TRBV19, with 8 bases matching TRBD1. V gave up 3 bases and J gave up 8 bases; unmatched junction bases: 9. Looked up from germline, CDR1 is LNHDA and CDR2 is SQIVND (reference sequence). There are 15 residues in the CDR3. In DNA, the CDR3 is TGTGCCAGTAGTATTACGACAGGGGTTCTAGAGCCCCAGCATTTT. It codes for CASSITTGVLEPQHF.

The genes are TRBV29-1 and TRBJ1-2, with D perhaps matching TRBD1 (6 bases). The ends were cut back, 6 bases at V and 6 bases at J, with 11 bases in the middle. From germline, CDR1 is SQVTM and CDR2 ANQGSEA. The CDR3 covers 11 residues. The CDR3 nucleotides read TGCAGCGTCGCCAGGGGACATGGCTACACCTTC. Its protein is CSVARGHGYTF.

The gene calls are TRBV27 and TRBJ1-4; D remains unclear. Germline V gives CDR1 MNHEY, CDR2 SMNVEV (reference sequence). The CDR3 runs to 17 residues. The V end lost 6 bases, the J end lost 5 bases, and 22 bases lay between the germline ends. The DNA for the CDR3 is TGTGCCAGCAGACGCTCACGAGCCTGGCAGCAGAATGAAAAACTGTTTTTT. Encoded protein: CASRRSRAWQQNEKLFF.

The chain uses TRBV7-6 and TRBJ1-1; D is undetermined. This CDR3 has 15 amino acids. In germline, CDR1 is SGHVS, CDR2 FNYEAQ. Trimming removed 1 base at V and 4 bases at J, with 13 bases between. The CDR3 here is CASSLEPGSSTEAFF. DNA for the CDR3: TGTGCCAGCAGCTTAGAACCGGGTTCAAGCACTGAAGCTTTCTTT.

This clone was picked up one time. The CDR3 sequence is CASSLVIGEQYF. DNA of the CDR3: TGTGCCAGCAGTTTGGTTATTGGGGAGCAGTACTTC. The V and J genes are TRBV12-3 or TRBV12-4 and TRBJ2-7; D is undetermined. This CDR3 has 12 residues. Trimming stripped 3 bases from V and 7 bases from J, with 10 bases between.

This sequence joins TRBV4-2 and TRBJ2-7; no definite D call. This CDR3 contains 13 residues. The V gene's germline CDR1 is LGHNA and CDR2 YNFKEQ. Trimming stripped 1 base from V and 3 bases from J, with 7 bases between. The CDR3 region has the DNA TGTGCCAGCAGCCAAGGACACCTCTACGAGCAGTACTTC. It translates to CASSQGHLYEQYF.

This chain joins TRBV28 and TRBJ1-5; perhaps TRBD1 as D (6 bases). The CDR3 covers 16 residues. Germline V gene sequence: CDR1 MDHEN, CDR2 SYDVKM. Trimming left V 6 bases short and J 1 base short, with 16 bases between. The CDR3 DNA follows: TGTGCCAGCAGACCCACAGGGACGGGGAGCAATCAGCCCCAGCATTTT. This translates into CASRPTGTGSNQPQHF.

This clone was seen a few times. The rearrangement links TRBV5-1 to TRBJ2-1; D is possibly TRBD1 (5 bases). The V and J ends lost 2 bases and 3 bases respectively, with 9 bases between them. There are 14 residues in the CDR3. The V gene's germline CDR1 is SGHRS and CDR2 YFSETQ. CDR3 region: CASSLQTDYNEQFF. CDR3 in DNA: TGCGCCAGCAGCTTACAGACAGACTACAATGAGCAGTTCTTC.

The chain links TRBV10-3 to TRBJ2-7; perhaps TRBD2 as D (7 bases). The germline CDR1 and CDR2 sequences are ENHRY and SYGVKD. This CDR3 region has 14 residues. V was trimmed by 6 bases and J by 2 bases, leaving 14 bases between them. The CDR3 DNA is TGTGCCATCAGGGCGGGGGCGTCCCCCTACGAGCAGTACTTC. It yields the protein CAIRAGASPYEQYF.

The chain links TRBV18 to TRBJ1-1, with 10 bases matching TRBD1. The CDR3 spans 18 residues. With V trimmed by 0 bases and J by 1 base, 8 bases remained unmatched. Germline loops: CDR1 KGHSH, CDR2 LQKENI. The CDR3, as DNA: TGTGCCAGCTCACCACCCCTCGGGACAGGGGCCTCGAACACTGAAGCTTTCTTT. Its translation is CASSPPLGTGASNTEAFF. Combining the CDR3 with reference TRBV18 and TRBJ1-1 gives the whole variable domain NAGVMQNPRHLVRRRGQEARLRCSPMKGHSHVYWYRQLPEEGLKFMVYLQKENIIDESGMPKERFSAEFPKEGPSILRIQQVVRGDSAAYFCASSPPLGTGASNTEAFFGQGTRLTVV.

This clone has only one observation. This chain links TRBV14 with TRBJ2-3, with TRBD1 matching 7 bases. The CDR3 totals 14 residues. V was clipped by 4 bases and J by 4 bases; unmatched bases: 5. CDR1 is SGHDN, CDR2 FVKESK, per germline. CDR3 sequence reads: CASSRQGGADTQYF. CDR3 in DNA: TGTGCCAGCAGCCGACAGGGTGGCGCAGATACGCAGTATTTT.

CDR3 nucleotide sequence: TGTGCCAGCAGTTTATTGGCAGGGGGCAACTATGGCTACACCTTC. Protein: CASSLLAGGNYGYTF. The gene calls are TRBV28 and TRBJ1-2; TRBD1 matches 8 bases. There are 15 residues in the CDR3. V shed 1 base and J 2 bases; nucleotides not matched to a gene: 3. Germline V gene sequence: CDR1 MDHEN, CDR2 SYDVKM.

This clone has only one observation. The rearrangement uses TRBV28 and TRBJ2-3; weak D call: TRBD1 (6 bases). Trimming cost V 5 bases and J 12 bases, with 15 bases left between them. The CDR3 length is 12 residues. CDR1 and CDR2 from the germline V gene are MDHEN and SYDVKM. CDR3 coding DNA: TGTGCCAGCAGTCGCTCCGGGACACCTCAGTATTTT. The encoded protein is CASSRSGTPQYF.